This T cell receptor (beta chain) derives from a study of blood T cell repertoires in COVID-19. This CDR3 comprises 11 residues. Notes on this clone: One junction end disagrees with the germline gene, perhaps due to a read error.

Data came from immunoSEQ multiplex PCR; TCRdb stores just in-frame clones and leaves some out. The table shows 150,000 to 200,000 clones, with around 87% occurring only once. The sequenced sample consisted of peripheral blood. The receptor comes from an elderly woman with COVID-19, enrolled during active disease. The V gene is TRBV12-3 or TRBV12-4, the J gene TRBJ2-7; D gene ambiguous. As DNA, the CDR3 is TGTGCCAGCAGTTTCTCCCACGAGCAGTACTTC. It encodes CASSFSHEQYF.